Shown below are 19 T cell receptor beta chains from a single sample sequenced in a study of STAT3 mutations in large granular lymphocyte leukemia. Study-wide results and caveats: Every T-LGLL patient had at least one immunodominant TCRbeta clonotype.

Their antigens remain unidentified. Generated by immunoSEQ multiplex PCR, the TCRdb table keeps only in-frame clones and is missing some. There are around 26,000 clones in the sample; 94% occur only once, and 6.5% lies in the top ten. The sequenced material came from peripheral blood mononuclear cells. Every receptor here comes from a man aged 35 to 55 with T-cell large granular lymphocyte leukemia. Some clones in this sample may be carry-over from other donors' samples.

This CDR3 is CATRYLFYNEQFF. CDR3 DNA: TGTGCAACCAGGTACCTTTTCTACAATGAGCAGTTCTTC. This chain joins TRBV7-2 and TRBJ2-1, with D hard to call. Germline V CDR1 and CDR2: SGHTA, FQGNSA. The CDR3 runs 13 residues.

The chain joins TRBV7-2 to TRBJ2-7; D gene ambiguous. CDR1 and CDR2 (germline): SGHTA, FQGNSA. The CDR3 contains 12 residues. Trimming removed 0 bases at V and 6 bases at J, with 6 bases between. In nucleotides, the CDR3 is TGTGCCAGCAGCTTAGCGGGCAGCGAGCAGTACTTC. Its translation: CASSLAGSEQYF.

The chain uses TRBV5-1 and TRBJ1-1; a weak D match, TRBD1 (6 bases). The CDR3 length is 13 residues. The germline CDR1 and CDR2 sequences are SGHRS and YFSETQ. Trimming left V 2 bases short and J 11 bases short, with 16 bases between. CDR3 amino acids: CASSFTRGSGAFF. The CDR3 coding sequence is TGCGCCAGCAGCTTTACGAGGGGGAGTGGGGCTTTCTTT.

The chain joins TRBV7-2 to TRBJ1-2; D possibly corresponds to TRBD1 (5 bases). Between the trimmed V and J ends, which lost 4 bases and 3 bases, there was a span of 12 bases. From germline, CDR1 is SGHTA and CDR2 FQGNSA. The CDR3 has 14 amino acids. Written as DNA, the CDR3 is TGTGCCAGCAGCTATACAGGCGGGGACTATGGCTACACCTTC. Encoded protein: CASSYTGGDYGYTF.

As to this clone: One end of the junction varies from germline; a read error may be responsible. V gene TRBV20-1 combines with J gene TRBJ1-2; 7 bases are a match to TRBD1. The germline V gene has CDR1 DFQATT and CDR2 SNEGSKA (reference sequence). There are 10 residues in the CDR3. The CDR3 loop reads CRATGDGYTF. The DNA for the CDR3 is TGCAGGGCTACAGGGGATGGCTACACCTTC.

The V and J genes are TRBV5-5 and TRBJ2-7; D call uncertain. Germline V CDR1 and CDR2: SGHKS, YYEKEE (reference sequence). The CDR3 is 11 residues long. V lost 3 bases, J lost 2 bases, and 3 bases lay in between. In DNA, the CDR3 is TGTGCCAGCAGCTCTACCTACGAGCAGTACTTC. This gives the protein CASSSTYEQYF.

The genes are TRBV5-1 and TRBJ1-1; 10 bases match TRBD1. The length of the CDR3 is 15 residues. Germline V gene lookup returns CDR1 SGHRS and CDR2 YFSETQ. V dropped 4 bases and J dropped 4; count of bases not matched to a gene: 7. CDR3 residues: CASSVDRGTVTEAFF. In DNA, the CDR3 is TGCGCCAGCAGCGTGGACAGGGGGACGGTCACTGAAGCTTTCTTT.

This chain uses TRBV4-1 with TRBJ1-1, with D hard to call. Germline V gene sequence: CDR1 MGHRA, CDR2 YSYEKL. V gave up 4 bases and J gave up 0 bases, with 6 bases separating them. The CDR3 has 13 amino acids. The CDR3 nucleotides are TGCGCCAGCAGCCTTACGGTGAACACTGAAGCTTTCTTT. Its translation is CASSLTVNTEAFF.

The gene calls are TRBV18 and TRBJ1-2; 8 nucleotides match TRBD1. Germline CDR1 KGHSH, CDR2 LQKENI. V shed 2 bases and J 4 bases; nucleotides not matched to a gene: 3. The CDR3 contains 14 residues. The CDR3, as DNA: TGTGCCAGCTCACCAGGACAGGGCATCTATGGCTACACCTTC. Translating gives CASSPGQGIYGYTF.

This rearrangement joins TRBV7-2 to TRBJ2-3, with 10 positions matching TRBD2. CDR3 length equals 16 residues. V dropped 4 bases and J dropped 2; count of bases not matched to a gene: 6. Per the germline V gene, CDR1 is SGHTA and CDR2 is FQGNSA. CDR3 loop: CASSSELAGNTDTQYF. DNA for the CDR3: TGTGCCAGCAGCTCTGAACTAGCGGGGAACACAGATACGCAGTATTTT.

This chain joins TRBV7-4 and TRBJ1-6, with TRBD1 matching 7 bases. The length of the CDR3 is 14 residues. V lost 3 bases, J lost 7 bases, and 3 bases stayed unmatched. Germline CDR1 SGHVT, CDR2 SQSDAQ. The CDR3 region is CASSLTGSNSPLHF. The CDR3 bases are TGTGCCAGCAGCTTGACAGGGTCCAATTCACCCCTCCACTTT.

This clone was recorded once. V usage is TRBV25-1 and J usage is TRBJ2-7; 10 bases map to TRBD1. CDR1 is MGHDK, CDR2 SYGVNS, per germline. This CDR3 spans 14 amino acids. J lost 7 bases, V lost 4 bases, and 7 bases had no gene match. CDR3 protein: CASSATGGAGEQYF. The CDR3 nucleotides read TGTGCCAGCAGTGCGACAGGGGGCGCGGGGGAGCAGTACTTC.

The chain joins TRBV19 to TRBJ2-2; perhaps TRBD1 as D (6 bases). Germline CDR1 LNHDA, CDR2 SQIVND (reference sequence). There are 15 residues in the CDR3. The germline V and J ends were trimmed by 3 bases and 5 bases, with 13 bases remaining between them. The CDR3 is CASSIDTGLTGELFF. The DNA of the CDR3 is TGTGCCAGTAGTATTGATACAGGGCTGACCGGGGAGCTGTTTTTT.

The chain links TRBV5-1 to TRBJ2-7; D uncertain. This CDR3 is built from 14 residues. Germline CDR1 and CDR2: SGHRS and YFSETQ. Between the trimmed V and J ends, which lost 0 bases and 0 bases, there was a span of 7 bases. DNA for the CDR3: TGCGCCAGCAGCTTGGGTAGGGCCTCCTACGAGCAGTACTTC. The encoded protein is CASSLGRASYEQYF.

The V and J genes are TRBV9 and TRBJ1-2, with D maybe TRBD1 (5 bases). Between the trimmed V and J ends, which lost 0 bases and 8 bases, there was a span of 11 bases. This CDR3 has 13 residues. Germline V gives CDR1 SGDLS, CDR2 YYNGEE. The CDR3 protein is CASSVGGAQGYTF. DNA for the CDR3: TGTGCCAGCAGCGTAGGCGGGGCGCAGGGCTACACCTTC.

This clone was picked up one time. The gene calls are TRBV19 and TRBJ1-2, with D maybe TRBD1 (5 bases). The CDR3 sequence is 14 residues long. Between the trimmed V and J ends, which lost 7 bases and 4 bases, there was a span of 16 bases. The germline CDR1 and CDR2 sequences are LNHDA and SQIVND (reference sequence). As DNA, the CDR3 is TGTGCCAGTAATAGGGTGGGACGGGGCTATGGCTACACCTTC. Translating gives CASNRVGRGYGYTF. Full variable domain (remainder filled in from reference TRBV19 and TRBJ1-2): DGGITQSPKYLFRKEGQNVTLSCEQNLNHDAMYWYRQDPGQGLRLIYYSQIVNDFQKGDIAEGYSVSREKKESFPLTVTSAQKNPTAFYLCASNRVGRGYGYTFGSGTRLTVV.

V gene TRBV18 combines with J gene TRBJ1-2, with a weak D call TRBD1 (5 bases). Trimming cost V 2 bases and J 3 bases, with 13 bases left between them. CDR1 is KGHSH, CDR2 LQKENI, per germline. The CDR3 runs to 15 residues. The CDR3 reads CASSPDGARDYGYTF. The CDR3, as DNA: TGTGCCAGCTCACCAGATGGAGCCAGGGACTATGGCTACACCTTC.

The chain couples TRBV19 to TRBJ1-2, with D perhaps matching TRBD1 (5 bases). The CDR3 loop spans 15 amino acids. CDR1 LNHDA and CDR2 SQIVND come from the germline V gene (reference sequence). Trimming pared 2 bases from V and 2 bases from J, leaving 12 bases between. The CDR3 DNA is TGTGCCAGTAGTATACTTACAGGATTCAACTATGGCTACACCTTC. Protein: CASSILTGFNYGYTF.

CDR3 DNA sequence: TGTGCCAGCAGCTTAGGAACCACTGAAGCTTTCTTT. It yields the protein CASSLGTTEAFF. The V and J genes are TRBV7-9 and TRBJ1-1, with no clear D. CDR1 and CDR2 from the germline V gene are SEHNR and FQNEAQ (reference sequence). Deletions cut 1 base from V and 4 bases from J, with 4 bases between. This CDR3 is 12 amino acids long.